Listed here are 23 T cell receptor beta chains from one sample, sequenced in a study of blood T cells in healthy people across ages. Combining a sample-barcoded 5' primer with a J-beta primer mix, a second PCR ran for about 7 to 11 cycles. One entry per CDR3 protein results from TCRdb running MiXCR on the 5' RACE reads. The table records approximately 900,000 distinct CDR3 sequences, approximately 32% of them present only once. The sample was also reused in another study, on T cells of mothers and their children.

Source material: blood. The receptors derive from a woman aged 40 to 55 in good health.

This clonotype occurred many times. This chain connects TRBV20-1 to TRBJ2-1, with D unresolved. Trimming removed 6 bases at V and 5 bases at J, with 17 bases between. CDR3 length equals 14 residues. Germline-derived CDR1 and CDR2 are DFQATT and SNEGSKA (reference sequence). The CDR3 coding sequence is TGCAGTGCGCAGACACATCTGAGGAACAATGAGCAGTTCTTC. Translating it yields CSAQTHLRNNEQFF.

This clonotype was counted many times. The chain recombines TRBV12-3 or TRBV12-4 with TRBJ2-6, with 11 bases matching TRBD1. The CDR3 consists of 18 residues. The J segment lost 1 base and the V segment lost 5 bases, leaving 7 bases of the junction unmatched. CDR3 nucleotides: TGTGCCAGCAGTCCACGGACAGGGGGCGCTTCTGGGGCCAACGTCCTGACTTTC. Translation: CASSPRTGGASGANVLTF.

This clonotype was found a few times. V usage is TRBV9 and J usage is TRBJ2-3; a possible D gene is TRBD2 (6 bases). This CDR3 is 15 amino acids long. Germline values: CDR1 SGDLS, CDR2 YYNGEE. The V end lost 0 bases, the J end lost 4 bases, and 12 bases lay between the germline ends. The CDR3 DNA follows: TGTGCCAGCAGCGTAGCTCTCCCGGGGGCAGATACGCAGTATTTT. Translating it yields CASSVALPGADTQYF.

This clonotype was recorded many times. The chain carries TRBV27 and TRBJ1-2; 8 bases align to TRBD1. The CDR3 is 16 residues long. Trimming at V came to 7 bases and at J to 1 base, leaving 11 bases not matched to a gene. Germline loops: CDR1 MNHEY, CDR2 SMNVEV (reference sequence). The CDR3 region has the DNA TGTGCCAGCAAAGACAGGGGCGCCGTCCTTAACTATGGCTACACCTTC. Amino acid sequence: CASKDRGAVLNYGYTF.

The rearrangement uses TRBV18 and TRBJ1-1; TRBD1 matches at 7 bases. Germline CDR1 KGHSH, CDR2 LQKENI. The CDR3 has 12 amino acids. J gave up 7 bases and V 3 bases, and 2 bases lay outside the gene matches. CDR3 residues: CASSPDRHEAFF. CDR3 coding DNA: TGTGCCAGCTCACCGGACAGGCATGAAGCTTTCTTT.

This sequence joins TRBV6-1 and TRBJ1-2, with 8 bases that match TRBD1. The length of the CDR3 is 19 residues. Unmatched junction bases numbered 21, after V lost 5 bases and J lost 4 bases. The germline gives CDR1 MNHNS, CDR2 SASEGT. The chain's CDR3 is CASSPRPPGQVRLVYGYTF. For the CDR3, the DNA is TGTGCCAGCAGTCCCAGGCCCCCGGGACAGGTTAGGTTAGTCTATGGCTACACCTTC.

This clonotype was seen only a few times. The chain employs TRBV7-2 and TRBJ1-4; a weak D match, TRBD1 (6 bases). The V end lost 4 bases, the J end lost 8 bases, and 14 bases lay between the germline ends. The length of the CDR3 is 14 residues. CDR1 is SGHTA, CDR2 FQGNSA, per germline. The CDR3 here is CASSSQGALEKLFF. CDR3 bases: TGTGCCAGCAGCTCACAGGGTGCGTTGGAAAAACTGTTTTTT.

V and J are TRBV12-3 or TRBV12-4 and TRBJ2-1; D gene unclear. V gave up 3 bases and J gave up 6 bases, with 9 bases separating them. The CDR3 contains 13 residues. CDR3 in amino acids: CASSLVPRNEQFF. The CDR3 DNA reads TGTGCCAGCAGTTTGGTCCCCCGCAATGAGCAGTTCTTC.

With respect to this clonotype: This may be a read error, as it is one base from a much larger clone. The rearrangement links TRBV29-1 to TRBJ2-5; D unclear. Germline CDR1 and CDR2: SQVTM and ANQGSEA. CDR3 length: 13 amino acids. This chain's CDR3 is CSAEAARPETQYF. Here the CDR3 DNA reads TGCAGCGCTGAAGCCGCACGGCCCGAGACCCAGTACTTC.

A word on this clonotype: A read error may be the cause here, since a much bigger clone is one base away. The chain carries TRBV6-2 or TRBV6-3 and TRBJ1-5, with D uncertain. The V gene lost 4 bases and the J gene lost 3 bases, with 22 bases spanning the gap. The germline CDR1 and CDR2 sequences are MNHEY and SVGEGT. The CDR3 consists of 18 residues. DNA of the CDR3: TGTGCCAGCAGTTCCCAATTCGGGCGAGACTCTAACAATCAGCCCCAGCATTTT. Amino acids: CASSSQFGRDSNNQPQHF.

A few counts support this clonotype. The chain has TRBV5-4 and TRBJ2-1; 8 nucleotides line up with TRBD1. This CDR3 has 14 amino acids. Germline assignment: CDR1 SGHNT and CDR2 YYREEE (reference sequence). V trimming: 4 bases; J trimming: 8 bases; junction bases outside the gene matches: 8. Written as DNA, the CDR3 is TGTGCCAGCAGCGTAGGTGACAGGGGCGATGAGCAGTTCTTC. Protein: CASSVGDRGDEQFF. Full variable domain (missing parts from reference TRBV5-4 and TRBJ2-1): ETGVTQSPTHLIKTRGQQVTLRCSSQSGHNTVSWYQQALGQGPQFIFQYYREEENGRGNFPPRFSGLQFPNYSSELNVNALELDDSALYLCASSVGDRGDEQFFGPGTRLTVL.

V gene TRBV7-9 combines with J gene TRBJ1-1; tentatively, D is TRBD1 (6 bases). The germline V and J ends were trimmed by 5 bases and 10 bases, with 23 bases remaining between them. The CDR3 length is 15 residues. The germline V gene encodes CDR1 SEHNR and CDR2 FQNEAQ (reference sequence). CDR3: CASSQLGTSELGAFF. The CDR3 DNA reads TGTGCCAGCAGCCAACTTGGGACATCGGAACTGGGAGCTTTCTTT.

This clonotype was picked up a small number of times. V is TRBV18 and J is TRBJ1-2; tentatively, D is TRBD1 (5 bases). The germline gives CDR1 KGHSH, CDR2 LQKENI. The CDR3 length is 14 residues. Trimming left V 3 bases short and J 4 bases short, with 12 bases between. CDR3 region: CASSPATDTYGYTF. The CDR3 region has the DNA TGTGCCAGCTCACCCGCGACAGATACCTATGGCTACACCTTC.

The sample holds many counts of this clonotype. The chain joins TRBV7-2 to TRBJ2-4; 9 nucleotides agree with TRBD2. V shed 1 base, J shed 3 bases, and the junction held 4 bases outside the gene matches. Germline V gene sequence: CDR1 SGHTA, CDR2 FQGNSA. This CDR3 region has 16 residues. CDR3 DNA: TGTGCCAGCAGCTTAGTTAGCGGGGGTGTCAAAAACATTCAGTACTTC. It specifies CASSLVSGGVKNIQYF.

This clonotype was recorded at least ten times. The genes are TRBV12-3 or TRBV12-4 and TRBJ2-4; D unresolved. With 2 bases removed from V and 0 bases from J, the gap between germline ends came to 5 bases. The CDR3 runs 14 residues. For the CDR3, the DNA is TGTGCCAGCAGTTTAATGCTAGCCAAAAACATTCAGTACTTC. Its protein is CASSLMLAKNIQYF.

This clonotype was seen a handful of times. The chain combines TRBV7-2 with TRBJ2-7, with D maybe TRBD1 (5 bases). The closer fit of TRBJ2-5 to the DNA end suggests the J call may be wrong. This CDR3 is built from 13 residues. Per germline, CDR1 SGHTA and CDR2 FQGNSA. This CDR3 reads CASSLFREETQYF. The CDR3 DNA follows: TGTGCCAGCAGCCTTTTCAGGGAAGAGACCCAGTACTTC.

In this sample, this clonotype turned up a few times. As DNA, the CDR3 is TGCGCCAGCAGCTTGACCCCGGACGGTCTAAGCACAGATACGCAGTATTTT. It codes for CASSLTPDGLSTDTQYF. This sequence joins TRBV5-1 and TRBJ2-3, with unresolved D. Per germline, CDR1 SGHRS and CDR2 YFSETQ. The CDR3 spans 17 residues. Deletions cut 1 base from V and 0 bases from J, with 15 bases between.

The chain joins TRBV9 to TRBJ1-1; 7 bases match TRBD1. This CDR3 is built from 15 residues. CDR1 and CDR2 (germline): SGDLS, YYNGEE. V gave up 3 bases and J gave up 1 base; unmatched junction bases: 6. The CDR3 loop reads CASSALGQTNTEAFF. CDR3 bases: TGTGCCAGCAGCGCGCTGGGACAGACGAACACTGAAGCTTTCTTT.

V is TRBV5-5 and J is TRBJ2-1, with D perhaps matching TRBD2 (6 bases). The CDR3 contains 12 residues. The V gene's germline CDR1 is SGHKS and CDR2 YYEKEE (reference sequence). V shed 2 bases and J shed 9 bases, with 9 bases lying between them. CDR3 bases: TGTGCCAGCAGCTTACTAGCTTCTGAGCAGTTCTTC. Protein product: CASSLLASEQFF.

The chain recombines TRBV20-1 with TRBJ1-6, with a tentative D call TRBD1 (5 bases). The CDR3 extends over 18 amino acids. Trimming took 5 bases from V and 9 from J, leaving 29 bases between them. Per the germline V gene, CDR1 is DFQATT and CDR2 is SNEGSKA (reference sequence). The CDR3 coding sequence is TGCAGTGCTCTACCCGCAGATCCAGGGTTTGGGATTAGTTCACCCCTCCACTTT. Protein sequence: CSALPADPGFGISSPLHF.

To note about this clonotype: Just one base apart from a much larger clone, this may be a read error. The chain uses TRBV21-1 and TRBJ2-7. The end of the DNA is better explained by TRBJ2-5, so the J call may be wrong. TRBV21-1 is termed a pseudogene. The length of the CDR3 is 15 residues. The CDR3 bases are TGTGCCAGCAGCAAAGAGAGTGGAAGGGATGAGACCCAGTACTTC. Translating gives CASSKESGRDETQYF.

This clonotype was recorded a few times. The chain joins TRBV27 to TRBJ1-1; 8 bases fit TRBD1. With V trimmed by 7 bases and J by 1 base, 2 bases remained unmatched. The CDR3 sequence is 13 residues long. Germline loops: CDR1 MNHEY, CDR2 SMNVEV (reference sequence). The CDR3 DNA follows: TGTGCCAGCACGACAGGGGCGAACACTGAAGCTTTCTTT. This translates into CASTTGANTEAFF.

The rearrangement joins TRBV12-3 or TRBV12-4 to TRBJ1-1; TRBD1 might be the D (6 bases). V lost 6 bases and J lost 4, with 12 bases in between. The CDR3 consists of 13 residues. DNA of the CDR3: TGTGCCAGCAGGACAGGTTGGGGCACTGAAGCTTTCTTT. It translates to CASRTGWGTEAFF.